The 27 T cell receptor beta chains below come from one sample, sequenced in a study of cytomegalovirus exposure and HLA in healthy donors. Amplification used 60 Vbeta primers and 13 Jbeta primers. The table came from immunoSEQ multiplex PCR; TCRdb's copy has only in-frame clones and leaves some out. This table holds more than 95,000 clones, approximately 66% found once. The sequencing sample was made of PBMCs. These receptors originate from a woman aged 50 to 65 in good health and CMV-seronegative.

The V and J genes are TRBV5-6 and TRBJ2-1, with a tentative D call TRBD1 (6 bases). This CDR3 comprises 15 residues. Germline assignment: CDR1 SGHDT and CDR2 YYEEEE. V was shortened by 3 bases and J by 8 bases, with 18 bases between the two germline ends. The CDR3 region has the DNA TGTGCCAGCAGCTCCAGGGGTGCAGGCCTCGATGAGCAGTTCTTC. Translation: CASSSRGAGLDEQFF. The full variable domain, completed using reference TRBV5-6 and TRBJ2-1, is DAGVTQSPTHLIKTRGQQVTLRCSPKSGHDTVSWYQQALGQGPQFIFQYYEEEERQRGNFPDRFSGHQFPNYSSELNVNALLLGDSALYLCASSSRGAGLDEQFFGPGTRLTVL.

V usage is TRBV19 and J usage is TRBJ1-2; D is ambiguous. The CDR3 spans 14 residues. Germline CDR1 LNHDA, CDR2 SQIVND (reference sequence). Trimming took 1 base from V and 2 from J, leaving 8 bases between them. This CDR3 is CASSIAGNNYGYTF. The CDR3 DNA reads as TGTGCCAGTAGTATAGCGGGAAACAACTATGGCTACACCTTC.

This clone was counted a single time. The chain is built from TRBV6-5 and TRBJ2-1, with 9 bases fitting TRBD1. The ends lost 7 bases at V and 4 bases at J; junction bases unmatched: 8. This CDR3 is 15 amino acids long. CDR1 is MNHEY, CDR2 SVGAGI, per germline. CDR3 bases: TGTGCCAGCAACACGGGACAGGGATTTTACAATGAGCAGTTCTTC. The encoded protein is CASNTGQGFYNEQFF.

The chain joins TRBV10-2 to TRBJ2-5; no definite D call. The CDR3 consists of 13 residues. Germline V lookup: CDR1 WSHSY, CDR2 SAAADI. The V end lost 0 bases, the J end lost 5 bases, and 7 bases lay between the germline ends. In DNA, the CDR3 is TGCGCCAGCAGTGAGTCGACCGGGGAGACCCAGTACTTC. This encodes CASSESTGETQYF.

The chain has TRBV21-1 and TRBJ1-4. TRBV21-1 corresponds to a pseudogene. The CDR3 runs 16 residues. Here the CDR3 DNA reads TGTGCCAGCAGCAAAGGGCGGAGGATACTTCATGAAAAACTGTTTTTT. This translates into CASSKGRRILHEKLFF.

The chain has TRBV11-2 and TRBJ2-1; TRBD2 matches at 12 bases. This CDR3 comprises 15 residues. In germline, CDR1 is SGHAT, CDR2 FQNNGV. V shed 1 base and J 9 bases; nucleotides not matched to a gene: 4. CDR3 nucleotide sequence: TGTGCCAGCAGCTTAGGGAGACTAGCGGGAGTTGAGCAGTTCTTC. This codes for CASSLGRLAGVEQFF.

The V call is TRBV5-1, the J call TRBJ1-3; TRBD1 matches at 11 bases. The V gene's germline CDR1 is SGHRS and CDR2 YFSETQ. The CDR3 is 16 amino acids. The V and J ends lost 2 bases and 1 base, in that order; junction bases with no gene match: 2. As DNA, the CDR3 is TGCGCCAGCAGCTTCGGACAGGGGGCTTCTGGAAACACCATATATTTT. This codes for CASSFGQGASGNTIYF.

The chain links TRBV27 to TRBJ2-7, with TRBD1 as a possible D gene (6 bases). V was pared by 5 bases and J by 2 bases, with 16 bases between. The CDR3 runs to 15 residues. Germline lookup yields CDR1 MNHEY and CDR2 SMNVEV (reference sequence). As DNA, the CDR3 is TGTGCCAGCAGTCCCTACAGGGCGCCAACCTACGAGCAGTACTTC. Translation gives CASSPYRAPTYEQYF.

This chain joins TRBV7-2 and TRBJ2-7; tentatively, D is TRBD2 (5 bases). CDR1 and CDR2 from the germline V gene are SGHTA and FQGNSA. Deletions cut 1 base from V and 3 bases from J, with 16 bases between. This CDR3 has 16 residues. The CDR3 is CASSLGSASRYYEQYF. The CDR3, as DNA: TGTGCCAGCAGCTTAGGATCGGCTAGCCGTTACTACGAGCAGTACTTC.

CDR3 region: CASSYGIPRTGTQYF. In nucleotides, the CDR3 is TGTGCCAGCAGTTACGGCATACCCAGAACGGGGACCCAGTACTTC. The rearrangement joins TRBV6-5 to TRBJ2-5; unclear D gene. Germline V lookup: CDR1 MNHEY, CDR2 SVGAGI. V lost 2 bases, J lost 7 bases, and 17 bases lay in between. CDR3 length: 15 amino acids.

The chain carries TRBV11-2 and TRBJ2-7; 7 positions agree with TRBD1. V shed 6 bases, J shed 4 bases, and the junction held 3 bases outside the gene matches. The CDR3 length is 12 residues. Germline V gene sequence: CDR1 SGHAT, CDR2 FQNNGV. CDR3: CASRQQGYEQYF. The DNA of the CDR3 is TGTGCCAGCAGACAACAGGGGTACGAGCAGTACTTC.

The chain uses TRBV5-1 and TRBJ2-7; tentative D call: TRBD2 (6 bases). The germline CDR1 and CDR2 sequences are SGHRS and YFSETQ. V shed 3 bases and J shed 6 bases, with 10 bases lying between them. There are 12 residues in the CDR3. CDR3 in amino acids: CASSSAGFEQYF. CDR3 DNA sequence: TGCGCCAGCAGCTCGGCGGGGTTCGAGCAGTACTTC.

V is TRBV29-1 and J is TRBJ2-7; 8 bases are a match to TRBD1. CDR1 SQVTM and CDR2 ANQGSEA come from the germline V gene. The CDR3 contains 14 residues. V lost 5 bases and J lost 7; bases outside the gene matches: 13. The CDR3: CSVWSVIGQGEQYF. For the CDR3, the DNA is TGCAGCGTTTGGTCTGTAATAGGACAGGGAGAGCAGTACTTC.

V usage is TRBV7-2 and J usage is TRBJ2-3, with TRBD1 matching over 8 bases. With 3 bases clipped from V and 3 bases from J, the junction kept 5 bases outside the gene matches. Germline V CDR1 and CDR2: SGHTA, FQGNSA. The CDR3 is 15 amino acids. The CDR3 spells CASSLQGARTDTQYF. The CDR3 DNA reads TGTGCCAGCAGCTTGCAGGGGGCGCGGACAGATACGCAGTATTTT.

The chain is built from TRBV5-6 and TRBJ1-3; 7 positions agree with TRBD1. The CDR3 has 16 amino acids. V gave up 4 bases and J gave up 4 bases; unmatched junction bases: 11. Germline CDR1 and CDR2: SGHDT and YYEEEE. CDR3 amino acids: CASSTWDSRLGNTIYF. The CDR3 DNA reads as TGTGCCAGCAGCACGTGGGACAGCCGCTTGGGAAACACCATATATTTT.

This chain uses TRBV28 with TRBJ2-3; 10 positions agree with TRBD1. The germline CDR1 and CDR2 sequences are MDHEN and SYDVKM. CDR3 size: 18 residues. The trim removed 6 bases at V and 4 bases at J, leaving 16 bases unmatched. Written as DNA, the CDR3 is TGTGCCAGCAGCTTACCGGGACAGGGGATCGGTGGGGCAGATACGCAGTATTTT. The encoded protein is CASSLPGQGIGGADTQYF.

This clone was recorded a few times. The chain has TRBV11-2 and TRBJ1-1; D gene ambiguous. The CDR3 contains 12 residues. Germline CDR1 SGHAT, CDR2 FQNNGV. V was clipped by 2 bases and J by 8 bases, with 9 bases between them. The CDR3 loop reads CASSLNGKEAFF. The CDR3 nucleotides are TGTGCCAGCAGCTTAAACGGGAAAGAAGCTTTCTTT.

The chain's CDR3 is CASSIRAVRSADTQYF. DNA of the CDR3: TGTGCCAGCAGCATAAGAGCGGTCCGGAGCGCAGATACGCAGTATTTT. The chain couples TRBV7-2 to TRBJ2-3; D might be TRBD2 (5 bases). The CDR3 runs to 16 residues. The ends were cut back, 5 bases at V and 4 bases at J, with 19 bases in the middle. Germline CDR1 is SGHTA and CDR2 is FQGNSA.

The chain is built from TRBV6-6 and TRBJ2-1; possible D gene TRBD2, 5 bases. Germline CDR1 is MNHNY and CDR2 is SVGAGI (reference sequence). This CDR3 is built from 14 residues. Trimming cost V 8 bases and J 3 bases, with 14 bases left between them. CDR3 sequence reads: CASGRPGNYNEQFF. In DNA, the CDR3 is TGTGCCAGCGGACGTCCGGGGAACTACAATGAGCAGTTCTTC.

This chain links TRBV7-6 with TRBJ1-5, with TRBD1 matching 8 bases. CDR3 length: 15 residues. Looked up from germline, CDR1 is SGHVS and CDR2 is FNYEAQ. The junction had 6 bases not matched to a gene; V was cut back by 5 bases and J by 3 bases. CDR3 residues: CASSLDRGINQPQHF. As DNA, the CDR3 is TGTGCCAGCAGCCTAGACAGGGGTATCAATCAGCCCCAGCATTTT.

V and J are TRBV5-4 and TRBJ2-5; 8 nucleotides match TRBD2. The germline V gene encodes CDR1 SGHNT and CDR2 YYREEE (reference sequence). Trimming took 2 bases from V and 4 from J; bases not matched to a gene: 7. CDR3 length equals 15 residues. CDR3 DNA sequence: TGTGCCAGCAGCTTCCAGCGGGAGTCGGGAGAGACCCAGTACTTC. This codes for CASSFQRESGETQYF.

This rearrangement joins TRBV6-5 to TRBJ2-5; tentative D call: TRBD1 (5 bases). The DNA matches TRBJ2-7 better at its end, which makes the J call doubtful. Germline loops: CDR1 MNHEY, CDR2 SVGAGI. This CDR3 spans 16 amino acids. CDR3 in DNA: TGTGCCAGCAGTTACTCGGTATACAGGTCCGCCTACGAGCAGTACTTC. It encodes CASSYSVYRSAYEQYF.

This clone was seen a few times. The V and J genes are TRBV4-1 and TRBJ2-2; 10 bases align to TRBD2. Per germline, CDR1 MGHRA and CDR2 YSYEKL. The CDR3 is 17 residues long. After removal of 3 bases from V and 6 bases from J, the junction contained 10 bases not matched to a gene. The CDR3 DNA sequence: TGCGCCAGCAGCCAGGACTCCATAGCGGGGGGCGCCGGGGAGCTGTTTTTT. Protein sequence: CASSQDSIAGGAGELFF.

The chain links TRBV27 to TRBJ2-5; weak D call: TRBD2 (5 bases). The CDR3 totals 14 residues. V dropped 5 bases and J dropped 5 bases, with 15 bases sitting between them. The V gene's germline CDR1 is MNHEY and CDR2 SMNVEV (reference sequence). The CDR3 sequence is CASSPRRGGETQYF. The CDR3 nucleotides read TGTGCCAGCAGTCCACGCCGGGGTGGGGAGACCCAGTACTTC.

Here the CDR3 DNA reads TGTGCCAGCAGGGAAGGGACTAGCGGGAGTCGGGCGACCCAGTACTTC. Translated: CASREGTSGSRATQYF. The chain uses TRBV28 and TRBJ2-5, with 14 bases aligning to TRBD2. Per germline, CDR1 MDHEN and CDR2 SYDVKM. V lost 6 bases, J lost 7 bases, and 10 bases stayed unmatched. The CDR3 extends over 16 amino acids.

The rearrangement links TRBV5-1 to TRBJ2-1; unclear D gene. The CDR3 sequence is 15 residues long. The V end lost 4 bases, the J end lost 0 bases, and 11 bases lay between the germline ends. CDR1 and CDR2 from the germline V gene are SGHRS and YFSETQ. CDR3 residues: CASSISVSSYNEQFF. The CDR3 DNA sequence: TGCGCCAGCAGCATTTCGGTTAGCTCCTACAATGAGCAGTTCTTC.

The CDR3 protein is CASSTSGRSRAYF. The CDR3 nucleotides read TGTGCCAGCAGCACTAGCGGGAGGTCCAGGGCGTATTTT. This chain connects TRBV28 to TRBJ2-3, with 12 bases matching TRBD2. CDR3 length equals 13 residues. V lost 6 bases and J lost 14; bases outside the gene matches: 9. Germline V gene lookup returns CDR1 MDHEN and CDR2 SYDVKM.